The rows below give T cell receptor beta chains drawn from one sample of a study of blood T cell repertoires in COVID-19. Data came from immunoSEQ multiplex PCR; TCRdb stores just in-frame clones and leaves some out. The sample contains 190,000 or so clones, 70% to 90% of which appear only once. Specimen: PBMCs or T cells enriched from blood (not recorded which). These receptors were collected from a woman between 18 and 29 years old who had recovered from COVID-19. The CDR3 runs from the conserved cysteine through the conserved F or W. The D gene is left open where the match is weak. Clone size appears in some rows only: once, few, many, or a class for an expanded clone.

j_call	v_call	clone_size	d_call	cdr3_nt	cdr3_aa
TRBJ2-3	TRBV2	.	.	TGTGCCAGCAGTTATACAGATACGCAGTATTTT	CASSYTDTQYF
TRBJ1-6	TRBV28	.	.	TGTGCCAGCAGTTTAGATGGGCCTAATTCACCCCTCCACTTT	CASSLDGPNSPLHF
TRBJ2-1	TRBV11-2	.	.	TGTGCCAGCAGCCTGAATAGGGGCTCGGAACGTGAGCAGTTCTTC	CASSLNRGSEREQFF
TRBJ1-1	TRBV5-1	.	TRBD1	TGCGCCAGCAGCTTGGGGAGGGCCAGGGGGCACACTGAAGCTTTCTTT	CASSLGRARGHTEAFF
TRBJ1-2	TRBV7-9	.	.	TGTGCCAGCAGCCCCGGCAGGGGAAGGGTCTATGGCTACACCTTC	CASSPGRGRVYGYTF
TRBJ2-2	TRBV10-2	.	TRBD1	TGCGCCAGCAGTGAAGCGGACAGGTTCGGGGAGCTGTTTTTT	CASSEADRFGELFF
TRBJ2-1	TRBV6-4	few	.	TGTGCCAGCAGTGACCATACCGGAGGACAGTCTGATGAGCAGTTCTTC	CASSDHTGGQSDEQFF
TRBJ1-1	TRBV5-4	.	.	TGTGCCAGCAGCTCGACAGCAAGGAACACTGAAGCTTTCTTT	CASSSTARNTEAFF
TRBJ2-2	TRBV5-5	.	TRBD1	TGTGCCAGCAGCGCAAAAGGGACAGACTCTGGGGAGCTGTTTTTT	CASSAKGTDSGELFF
TRBJ1-4	TRBV5-6	.	.	TGTGCCAGCAGTACAGCTATGGATGAAAAACTGTTTTTT	CASSTAMDEKLFF
TRBJ2-7	TRBV7-8	.	.	TGTGCCAGCAGCCGCAGGGGATCCTACGAGCAGTACTTC	CASSRRGSYEQYF
TRBJ1-2	TRBV15	.	.	TGTGCCACCAGCAGGATTGCAGGGTATGGCTACACCTTC	CATSRIAGYGYTF
TRBJ1-2	TRBV19	.	TRBD1	TGTGCCAGTAAGCCGGGACAGTTTGAGTATGGCTACACCTTC	CASKPGQFEYGYTF
TRBJ1-1	TRBV5-4	once	.	TGTGCCAGCAGACAGGGATTAGGGGTCACTGAAGCTTTCTTT	CASRQGLGVTEAFF
TRBJ2-3	TRBV13	.	TRBD2	TGTGCCAGCAGCTCCATTGGGACTAGCGGGGGGGCGACAGATACGCAGTATTTT	CASSSIGTSGGATDTQYF
TRBJ1-4	TRBV28	.	.	TGTGCCAGCAGTTTATATCTATACGAAAAACTGTTTTTT	CASSLYLYEKLFF
TRBJ1-1	TRBV28	.	TRBD1	TGTGCCACCTCGACAGGGGTGAGTGAAGCTTTCTTT	CATSTGVSEAFF
TRBJ2-5	TRBV10-1	.	TRBD1	TGCGCCAGCAGTCCGGGACAGCACCAAGAGACCCAGTACTTC	CASSPGQHQETQYF
TRBJ1-2	TRBV24-1	.	.	TGTGCCACCGAATCGCGGGTCTATGGCTACACCTTC	CATESRVYGYTF
TRBJ2-1	TRBV4-2	.	TRBD2	TGTGCCAGCAGTCCGGGGGGAACTACAGGAGAGCAGTTCTTC	CASSPGGTTGEQFF
TRBJ1-3	TRBV18	.	.	TGTGCCAGCTCACCACCTCTCAGGGAGGTTGGAAACACCATATATTTT	CASSPPLREVGNTIYF
TRBJ2-7	TRBV6-5	.	.	TGTGCCAGCAGGACTGTGGGGAGTAGGGAGCAGTACTTC	CASRTVGSREQYF
TRBJ1-1	TRBV19	.	TRBD1	TGTGCCAGTAACCGTTGGACAGGGCGAGGCTACACTGAAGCTTTCTTT	CASNRWTGRGYTEAFF
TRBJ1-2	TRBV2	once	.	TGTGCCAGCAGTGAGACGGAGACTAACTATGGCTACACCTTC	CASSETETNYGYTF
TRBJ1-2	TRBV3-1/TRBV3-2	.	.	TGTGCCAGCAGCCAGGGTGACAGGCGGGGCTACACCTTC	CASSQGDRRGYTF
TRBJ2-1	TRBV2	.	TRBD1	TGTGCCAGCAGCGAAGGAAGGGACAGGGGGTACAATGAGCAGTTCTTC	CASSEGRDRGYNEQFF
TRBJ1-2	TRBV14	.	TRBD1	TGTGCCAGCAGCCGTCCCCCGACAGGGAACGGCTACACCTTC	CASSRPPTGNGYTF
TRBJ2-7	TRBV5-1	.	.	TGCGCCAGCAGCTTTAACAGGGCCGGGGAGCAGTACTTC	CASSFNRAGEQYF
TRBJ1-3	TRBV6-5	.	TRBD1	TGTGCCAGCAGTAACACAGGGGTGGTGGGCCACACCATATATTTT	CASSNTGVVGHTIYF
TRBJ2-1	TRBV9	.	TRBD2	TGTGCCAGCAGCGTCGGGACTAGCGTACGAAGCTCCTACAATGAGCAGTTCTTC	CASSVGTSVRSSYNEQFF
TRBJ1-2	TRBV27	.	.	TGTGCCAGCAGTTTACAACTGAACTATGGCTACACCTTC	CASSLQLNYGYTF
TRBJ1-2	TRBV28	.	TRBD1	TGTGCCAGTCTCCTCCTGCAGGGACAGTCCTATGGCTACACCTTC	CASLLLQGQSYGYTF
TRBJ2-2	TRBV5-4	.	TRBD2	TGTGCCAGCAGCCCGCTTCAACTAGCGGGGGCCACCGGGGAGCTGTTTTTT	CASSPLQLAGATGELFF
TRBJ1-2	TRBV29-1	once	.	TGCAGCGTTGAGTCGGATCCCGAAGCGGGCTATGGCTACACCTTC	CSVESDPEAGYGYTF
TRBJ2-7	TRBV5-1	.	TRBD1	TGCGCCAGCAGCCTGGACAGGGCCGCCTACGAGCAGTACTTC	CASSLDRAAYEQYF
TRBJ1-1	TRBV24-1	.	.	TGTGCCACCAGTGATTCTGACACTGAAGCTTTCTTT	CATSDSDTEAFF
TRBJ1-6	TRBV30	.	.	TGTGCCTGGAGTGTTACAGCTAATTCACCCCTCCACTTT	CAWSVTANSPLHF
TRBJ2-1	TRBV9	.	TRBD2	TGTGCCAGCTCCCCGAGCGGGGCTTCCTACAATGAGCAGTTCTTC	CASSPSGASYNEQFF
TRBJ1-3	TRBV28	.	TRBD1	TGTGCCAGCAGTTTACCACCGGGACAGGGGGGATTCACCATATATTTT	CASSLPPGQGGFTIYF
TRBJ2-5	TRBV30	.	.	TGTGCCTGGAGACAGTCCCCCCTACAGACCCAGTACTTC	CAWRQSPLQTQYF
TRBJ1-3	TRBV2	.	.	TGTGCCAGCAGTGAGCCAGGGTCTGGAAACACCATATATTTT	CASSEPGSGNTIYF
TRBJ2-1	TRBV19	few	TRBD1	TGTGCCAGTAGTATCCGGGGACAGGGGGCTATAAGCTCCTACAATGAGCAGTTCTTC	CASSIRGQGAISSYNEQFF